The present entry profiles one T cell receptor (beta chain) with its context. The CDR3 is 15 residues long. The germline gives CDR1 SEHNR, CDR2 FQNEAQ (reference sequence). The junction had 10 bases not matched to a gene; V was cut back by 5 bases and J by 3 bases. These data originate in a study of CD8+CD57+ T cells in acquired aplastic anemia. Genomic DNA acted as the template from which TCR beta VDJ combination and CDR3 sequence profiling were carried out. One entry per CDR3 protein, called by TCRdb with MiXCR from the reads. The sample shows 200,000 or so distinct CDR3 sequences, over 60% of them seen only once.

The sequencing sample was made of sorted CD4+, CD8+, or CD8+CD57+ T cells (not recorded which) from PBMCs. This TCR came from a human donor with severe aplastic anemia or a healthy control (not recorded which). V gene TRBV7-9 combines with J gene TRBJ2-7; the match to TRBD2 covers 7 bases. The CDR3 reads CASSTSSGGSYEQYF. The CDR3 DNA reads as TGTGCCAGCAGCACTTCTAGCGGAGGGAGCTACGAGCAGTACTTC.